The 2 T cell receptor beta chains listed next were all sequenced from one sample in a study of T cell clones after liver transplantation. The method was immunoSEQ multiplex PCR; TCRdb's version includes in-frame clones alone and lacks a portion of them. The sample shows fewer than 70,000 clones, 70% to 75% of them seen only once. Sample: CD4+ T cells from blood, taken before liver transplant. These receptors were taken from a human donor who received a liver transplant.

The V call is TRBV27, the J call TRBJ1-1; D is perhaps TRBD1 (5 bases). Deletions cut 3 bases from V and 5 bases from J, with 10 bases between. The CDR3 runs 13 residues. Germline loops: CDR1 MNHEY, CDR2 SMNVEV (reference sequence). CDR3 coding DNA: TGTGCCAGCAGTTTGGGGGGAGGAACTGAAGCTTTCTTT. This gives the protein CASSLGGGTEAFF.

The rearrangement links TRBV14 to TRBJ2-7; 7 bases are shared with TRBD1. CDR3 length: 12 residues. CDR1 and CDR2 from the germline V gene are SGHDN and FVKESK. J gave up 5 bases and V 6 bases, and 4 bases lay outside the gene matches. CDR3 nucleotide sequence: TGTGCCAGCAGTAGGGGGCTCGACGAGCAGTACTTC. Its translation: CASSRGLDEQYF.